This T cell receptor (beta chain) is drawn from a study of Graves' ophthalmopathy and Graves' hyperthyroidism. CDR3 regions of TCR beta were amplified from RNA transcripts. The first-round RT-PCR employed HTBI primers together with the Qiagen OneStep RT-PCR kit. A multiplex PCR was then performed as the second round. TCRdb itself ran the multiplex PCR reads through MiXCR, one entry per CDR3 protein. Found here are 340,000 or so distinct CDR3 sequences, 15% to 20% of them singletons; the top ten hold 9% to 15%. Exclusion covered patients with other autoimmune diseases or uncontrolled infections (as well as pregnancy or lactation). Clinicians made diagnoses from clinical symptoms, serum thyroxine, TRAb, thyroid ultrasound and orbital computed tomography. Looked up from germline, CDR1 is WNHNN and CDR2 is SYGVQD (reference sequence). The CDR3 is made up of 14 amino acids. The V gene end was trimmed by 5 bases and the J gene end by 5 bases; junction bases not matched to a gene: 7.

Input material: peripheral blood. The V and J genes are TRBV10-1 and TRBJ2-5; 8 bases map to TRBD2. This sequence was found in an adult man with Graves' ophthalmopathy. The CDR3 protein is CASSPGGHFETQYF. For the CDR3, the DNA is TGCGCCAGCAGTCCGGGAGGGCATTTCGAGACCCAGTACTTC.